This paragraph reports one T cell receptor beta chain. Its antigen is still unknown. Data came from immunoSEQ multiplex PCR; TCRdb stores just in-frame clones and leaves some out. This table has roughly 71,000 clones, roughly 94% appearing once. The CDR3 covers 14 residues. Germline CDR1 is LNHDA and CDR2 is SQIVND (reference sequence). V was clipped by 4 bases and J by 0 bases, with 10 bases between them. This specimen belongs to a study of cytomegalovirus exposure and HLA in healthy donors. Whole-study results and caveats: Associated with cytomegalovirus, according to the listing, were 150 to 200 TCR beta chains. In vitro, three CMV-associated chains proved specific for CMV antigens.

This TCR came from a woman under 30 in good health and CMV-seronegative. Sequencing was performed on PBMCs. The V gene is TRBV19, the J gene TRBJ2-7; D is perhaps TRBD1 (5 bases). CDR3 loop: CASSRQTYSYEQYF. The CDR3 region has the DNA TGTGCCAGTAGTAGACAGACTTACTCCTACGAGCAGTACTTC. The variable domain in full, completed from reference TRBV19 and TRBJ2-7, reads DGGITQSPKYLFRKEGQNVTLSCEQNLNHDAMYWYRQDPGQGLRLIYYSQIVNDFQKGDIAEGYSVSREKKESFPLTVTSAQKNPTAFYLCASSRQTYSYEQYFGPGTRLTVT.